One sample yielded the 10 T cell receptor beta chains listed below, sequenced in a study of T cell changes during pregnancy in multiple sclerosis. Clones were sequenced by immunoSEQ multiplex PCR, and TCRdb holds only the in-frame ones, with some missing. The sample consists of over 50,000 clones, around 92% of them appearing once. The sequenced sample was peripheral blood, obtained in the first trimester of pregnancy. Receptor source: a female donor with multiple sclerosis, enrolled in a pregnancy study.

The chain joins TRBV27 to TRBJ2-7; D is ambiguous. V dropped 4 bases and J dropped 7 bases, with 11 bases sitting between them. The CDR3 spans 12 residues. CDR1 MNHEY and CDR2 SMNVEV come from the germline V gene (reference sequence). CDR3 protein: CASSSTPREQYF. The CDR3 coding sequence is TGTGCCAGCAGTTCAACCCCCAGGGAGCAGTACTTC.

The rearrangement links TRBV4-2 to TRBJ1-5, with 7 bases identical to TRBD1. Germline V gives CDR1 LGHNA, CDR2 YNFKEQ. CDR3 length equals 18 residues. Trimming took 1 base from V and 3 from J; bases not matched to a gene: 12. CDR3 sequence reads: CASSQAPETGSNNQPQHF. In DNA form, the CDR3 reads TGTGCCAGCAGCCAAGCTCCGGAGACAGGGTCGAACAATCAGCCCCAGCATTTT.

Written as DNA, the CDR3 is TGTGCCAGTAGTATATACCGCCGAGCGGGAATAGCTTCTTACAATGAGCAGTTCTTC. This translates into CASSIYRRAGIASYNEQFF. This chain joins TRBV19 and TRBJ2-1, with TRBD2 matching over 7 bases. The CDR3 is 19 amino acids. Germline V gene lookup returns CDR1 LNHDA and CDR2 SQIVND (reference sequence). The V segment lost 2 bases and the J segment 4 bases; nucleotides outside the gene matches: 17.

This clone was observed a handful of times. The J gene is TRBJ2-1, the V gene TRBV5-4; 11 nucleotides line up with TRBD2. The CDR3 covers 17 residues. V shed 1 base, J shed 3 bases, and the junction held 6 bases outside the gene matches. CDR1 and CDR2 from the germline V gene are SGHNT and YYREEE (reference sequence). This CDR3 is CASSLSIAGGFYNEQFF. The DNA of the CDR3 is TGTGCCAGCAGCTTGAGTATAGCGGGAGGGTTCTACAATGAGCAGTTCTTC.

This clone is a singleton in its sample. The CDR3 loop is CASRKLTDSVYGYTF. CDR3 nucleotides: TGTGCCAGCAGGAAATTAACGGACAGCGTCTATGGCTACACCTTC. V is TRBV7-2 and J is TRBJ1-2; tentatively, D is TRBD1 (6 bases). The CDR3 consists of 15 residues. Germline assignment: CDR1 SGHTA and CDR2 FQGNSA. The ends were cut back, 6 bases at V and 4 bases at J, with 18 bases in the middle. The full variable domain, in which reference TRBV7-2 and TRBJ1-2 provide the parts outside the CDR3, is GAGVSQSPSNKVTEKGKDVELRCDPISGHTALYWYRQSLGQGLEFLIYFQGNSAPDKSGLPSDRFSAERTGGSVSTLTIQRTQQEDSAVYLCASRKLTDSVYGYTFGSGTRLTVV.

V usage is TRBV4-3 and J usage is TRBJ2-3, with 9 bases fitting TRBD2. There are 16 residues in the CDR3. Germline CDR1 and CDR2: LGHNA and YSLEER. The ends lost 0 bases at V and 4 bases at J; junction bases unmatched: 5. The CDR3 sequence: CASSQDLAGDADTQYF. For the CDR3, the DNA is TGCGCCAGCAGCCAAGATTTAGCGGGAGATGCAGATACGCAGTATTTT.

The chain is built from TRBV18 and TRBJ2-7, with 7 bases fitting TRBD1. Germline CDR1 and CDR2: KGHSH and LQKENI. The CDR3 runs to 14 residues. The ends lost 3 bases at V and 4 bases at J; junction bases unmatched: 6. The DNA for the CDR3 is TGTGCCAGCTCACCCCCCGGGACAGCTTACGAGCAGTACTTC. Translation gives CASSPPGTAYEQYF. Supplemented by reference TRBV18 and TRBJ2-7, the full variable domain reads NAGVMQNPRHLVRRRGQEARLRCSPMKGHSHVYWYRQLPEEGLKFMVYLQKENIIDESGMPKERFSAEFPKEGPSILRIQQVVRGDSAAYFCASSPPGTAYEQYFGPGTRLTVT.

The chain recombines TRBV6-6 with TRBJ2-1; 7 nucleotides line up with TRBD1. V lost 6 bases to trimming and J lost 8 bases; unmatched junction nucleotides: 13. Looked up from germline, CDR1 is MNHNY and CDR2 is SVGAGI (reference sequence). CDR3 size: 15 residues. CDR3 loop: CASRDRLTPSDEQFF. Written as DNA, the CDR3 is TGTGCCAGCAGGGACAGGCTAACCCCCAGCGATGAGCAGTTCTTC.

This chain uses TRBV10-3 with TRBJ2-7; the D gene is possibly TRBD2 (5 bases). This CDR3 is 13 amino acids long. Germline assignment: CDR1 ENHRY and CDR2 SYGVKD. The germline V and J ends were trimmed by 8 bases and 7 bases, with 18 bases remaining between them. DNA for the CDR3: TGTGCCATCGGGAGAATCGGGCGATCGGAGCAGTACTTC. Amino acids: CAIGRIGRSEQYF.

The V gene is TRBV7-9, the J gene TRBJ1-6; 8 nucleotides line up with TRBD1. Looked up from germline, CDR1 is SEHNR and CDR2 is FQNEAQ (reference sequence). The CDR3 totals 14 residues. V lost 5 bases, J lost 9 bases, and 6 bases stayed unmatched. The CDR3 DNA follows: TGTGCCAGCAGCCCTCGACAGGGGATTTCACCCCTCCACTTT. Translating gives CASSPRQGISPLHF.